Below are 32 T cell receptor beta chains sequenced from a single sample in a study of T-cell reconstitution after alpha-beta-depleted transplantation in children. Construction of the TCRbeta library involved unique molecular identifiers. TCRdb itself ran the PCR reads through MiXCR, one entry per CDR3 protein. The sample includes a few hundred thousand distinct CDR3 sequences, 25% to 30% of them seen just once. The sample here was PBMCs, taken before TCRalphabeta/CD19-depleted stem cell transplant. All receptors come from a boy under two years old with Wiskott-Aldrich syndrome, due to receive a stem cell transplant.

This clonotype was counted between two and nine times. The rearrangement uses TRBV5-1 and TRBJ2-7; D remains ambiguous. V was pared by 0 bases and J by 2 bases, with 12 bases between. The germline V gene encodes CDR1 SGHRS and CDR2 YFSETQ. The CDR3 is 15 amino acids. This chain's CDR3 is CASSLDQQATYEQYF. For the CDR3, the DNA is TGCGCCAGCAGCTTGGATCAGCAGGCAACCTACGAGCAGTACTTC.

The sample holds a few counts of this clonotype. The chain joins TRBV5-6 to TRBJ1-2; D possibly corresponds to TRBD1 (5 bases). The germline V gene encodes CDR1 SGHDT and CDR2 YYEEEE. Trimming pared 2 bases from V and 9 bases from J, leaving 23 bases between. The length of the CDR3 is 16 residues. Written as DNA, the CDR3 is TGTGCCAGCAGCTTTGAAGAGTCGGGACCTCTCATGCGCTACACCTTC. Amino acid sequence: CASSFEESGPLMRYTF.

The rearrangement joins TRBV20-1 to TRBJ2-1, with a tentative D call TRBD2 (6 bases). The CDR3 loop spans 12 amino acids. V was shortened by 5 bases and J by 6 bases, with 11 bases between the two germline ends. CDR1 is DFQATT and CDR2 is SNEGSKA in the germline V gene (reference sequence). Here the CDR3 reads CSAQLALNEQFF. The CDR3 nucleotides are TGCAGTGCTCAACTAGCTCTCAATGAGCAGTTCTTC.

The chain links TRBV10-3 to TRBJ1-1; possibly TRBD1 for D (5 bases). CDR1 ENHRY and CDR2 SYGVKD come from the germline V gene. CDR3 size: 14 residues. Deletions cut 8 bases from V and 5 bases from J, with 18 bases between. CDR3 region: CAIGNGRVGTEAFF. The DNA for the CDR3 is TGTGCCATCGGGAACGGCAGGGTTGGGACTGAAGCTTTCTTT.

The CDR3 DNA sequence: TGCGCCAGCAGCTCCAGCCCCCAAGAGACCCAGTACTTC. Amino acid sequence: CASSSSPQETQYF. The chain joins TRBV5-1 to TRBJ2-5; the D is unclear. The V gene lost 3 bases and the J gene lost 1 base, with 7 bases spanning the gap. CDR3 size: 13 residues. Per germline, CDR1 SGHRS and CDR2 YFSETQ.

This clonotype showed up just a few times. This rearrangement joins TRBV5-5 to TRBJ2-5, with D possibly being TRBD2 (5 bases). This CDR3 has 15 residues. Germline CDR1 reads SGHKS; CDR2 reads YYEKEE (reference sequence). V was cut by 0 bases and J by 5 bases, with 14 bases left in between. CDR3 residues: CASSLGVARGETQYF. The CDR3 nucleotides read TGTGCCAGCAGCTTGGGGGTAGCGAGAGGGGAGACCCAGTACTTC.

Only one count was recorded for this clonotype. V is TRBV11-2 and J is TRBJ1-2; D is uncertain. The V gene lost 0 bases and the J gene lost 10 bases, with 12 bases spanning the gap. This CDR3 region has 13 residues. The germline CDR1 and CDR2 sequences are SGHAT and FQNNGV. CDR3 loop: CASSLDRMRVYTF. As DNA, the CDR3 is TGTGCCAGCAGCTTAGACCGGATGAGGGTCTACACCTTC.

The genes are TRBV27 and TRBJ2-2, with TRBD2 matching 11 bases. Trimming took 5 bases from V and 1 from J; bases not matched to a gene: 9. Germline loops: CDR1 MNHEY, CDR2 SMNVEV (reference sequence). This CDR3 spans 18 amino acids. CDR3 DNA: TGTGCCAGCAGTCAAACGCTACTAGCGGGAGTGAACACCGGGGAGCTGTTTTTT. The encoded protein is CASSQTLLAGVNTGELFF.

The chain combines TRBV5-1 with TRBJ2-1, with 15 bases fitting TRBD2. This CDR3 is built from 15 residues. J was trimmed by 10 bases and V by 7 bases; bases with no gene match: 9. Per germline, CDR1 SGHRS and CDR2 YFSETQ. CDR3 amino acids: CASGPGTSGGIEQFF. DNA for the CDR3: TGCGCCAGCGGCCCCGGGACTAGCGGGGGGATAGAGCAGTTCTTC.

The J gene is TRBJ1-2, the V gene TRBV20-1; TRBD1 matches at 10 bases. Germline values: CDR1 DFQATT, CDR2 SNEGSKA (reference sequence). The CDR3 totals 14 residues. V was clipped by 0 bases and J by 5 bases; unmatched bases: 3. The CDR3 sequence: CSARDRDRGYGYTF. In DNA, the CDR3 is TGCAGTGCTAGAGATCGGGACAGGGGTTATGGCTACACCTTC.

There are a few counts of this clonotype. The chain carries TRBV6-1 and TRBJ2-7; D is unresolved. This CDR3 region has 12 residues. Germline assignment: CDR1 MNHNS and CDR2 SASEGT. V was cut by 3 bases and J by 1 base, with 4 bases left in between. CDR3 sequence: CASSEESYEQYF. The CDR3 DNA is TGTGCCAGCAGTGAGGAATCCTACGAGCAGTACTTC.

This clonotype occurred a few times. V and J are TRBV12-3 or TRBV12-4 and TRBJ1-4; maybe TRBD1 (5 bases). The CDR3 sequence is 16 residues long. V lost 3 bases to trimming and J lost 4 bases, with 15 bases between them. CDR3 nucleotides: TGTGCCAGCAGTTTGGCCCAGGGTTTGATTAATGAAAAACTGTTTTTT. This codes for CASSLAQGLINEKLFF.

The V and J genes are TRBV4-2 and TRBJ1-1; D ambiguous. The germline CDR1 and CDR2 sequences are LGHNA and YNFKEQ. The CDR3 length is 14 residues. With 0 bases removed from V and 0 bases from J, the gap between germline ends came to 5 bases. The CDR3 protein is CASSQEGMNTEAFF. As DNA, the CDR3 is TGTGCCAGCAGCCAAGAAGGGATGAACACTGAAGCTTTCTTT.

The chain combines TRBV20-1 with TRBJ2-5; 10 nucleotides match TRBD2. This CDR3 spans 14 amino acids. V dropped 6 bases and J dropped 3; count of bases not matched to a gene: 7. Germline V lookup: CDR1 DFQATT, CDR2 SNEGSKA (reference sequence). CDR3 sequence: CSARRTSGKETQYF. The CDR3 nucleotides are TGCAGTGCCAGAAGGACTAGCGGTAAAGAGACCCAGTACTTC.

CDR3 in amino acids: CASSLRGRVTDTQYF. CDR3 nucleotides: TGTGCCAGCAGCTTGCGGGGGCGAGTCACAGATACGCAGTATTTT. The J gene is TRBJ2-3, the V gene TRBV5-5; D may match TRBD1 or TRBD2 (6 bases each). V was cut by 1 base and J by 2 bases, with 11 bases left in between. Germline values: CDR1 SGHKS, CDR2 YYEKEE (reference sequence). The CDR3 length is 15 residues.

The chain joins TRBV10-3 to TRBJ2-3, with 8 bases matching TRBD2. This CDR3 region has 15 residues. V was pared by 6 bases and J by 1 base, with 6 bases of the junction left unmatched. Germline CDR1 reads ENHRY; CDR2 reads SYGVKD. CDR3 nucleotides: TGTGCCATCAGGCAGGGGCGGGAGGGCACAGATACGCAGTATTTT. Encoded protein: CAIRQGREGTDTQYF.

V is TRBV5-1 and J is TRBJ1-2, with D maybe TRBD1 (6 bases). This CDR3 spans 15 amino acids. Germline assignment: CDR1 SGHRS and CDR2 YFSETQ. The ends were cut back, 2 bases at V and 4 bases at J, with 15 bases in the middle. This CDR3 is CASSLQGNGVYGYTF. The CDR3 DNA follows: TGCGCCAGCAGCTTACAGGGAAACGGGGTCTATGGCTACACCTTC.

V is TRBV5-1 and J is TRBJ2-1, with 16 bases identical to TRBD2. Germline values: CDR1 SGHRS, CDR2 YFSETQ. There are 17 residues in the CDR3. Trimming took 4 bases from V and 7 from J; bases not matched to a gene: 8. The CDR3 DNA is TGCGCCAGCAGCCCCGGGACTAGCGGGAGGGCCATGAATGAGCAGTTCTTC. The encoded protein is CASSPGTSGRAMNEQFF.

This chain uses TRBV5-1 with TRBJ1-1; 8 nucleotides line up with TRBD1. Unmatched junction bases numbered 14, after V lost 6 bases and J lost 4 bases. Germline CDR1 is SGHRS and CDR2 is YFSETQ. The CDR3 contains 16 residues. CDR3 sequence: CASTLTSTGVLTEAFF. The CDR3 nucleotides read TGCGCCAGCACCCTAACCTCGACAGGGGTTCTCACTGAAGCTTTCTTT.

This clonotype was seen a handful of times. The V and J genes are TRBV24-1 and TRBJ2-1; D perhaps matches TRBD2 (5 bases). Germline lookup yields CDR1 KGHDR and CDR2 SFDVKD. CDR3 size: 16 residues. The V gene lost 0 bases and the J gene lost 6 bases, with 14 bases spanning the gap. The CDR3: CATSDLNAGRGNEQFF. CDR3 DNA: TGTGCCACCAGTGATTTGAATGCGGGTCGGGGCAATGAGCAGTTCTTC.

This clonotype has a handful of counts. This sequence joins TRBV12-3 or TRBV12-4 and TRBJ2-3, with D perhaps TRBD2 (6 bases). The germline V and J ends were trimmed by 5 bases and 6 bases, with 12 bases remaining between them. This CDR3 contains 13 residues. The CDR3 DNA sequence: TGTGCCAGCAGTCCTCGGGAGTACGATACGCAGTATTTT. Amino acids: CASSPREYDTQYF.

The chain recombines TRBV20-1 with TRBJ1-4; 8 bases align to TRBD1. CDR3 length: 13 residues. Germline lookup yields CDR1 DFQATT and CDR2 SNEGSKA (reference sequence). V shed 1 base and J 5 bases; nucleotides not matched to a gene: 0. CDR3 nucleotide sequence: TGCAGTGCTAGAGCAGGGGGCAATGAAAAACTGTTTTTT. Translated: CSARAGGNEKLFF.

This rearrangement joins TRBV3-1 to TRBJ1-4; no firm D call. The length of the CDR3 is 16 residues. Trimming shortened V by 0 bases and J by 8 bases, and 16 bases separated the two germline ends. CDR1 and CDR2 (germline): LGHDT, YNNKEL (reference sequence). CDR3 amino acids: CASSQERAVRMEKLFF. The CDR3 region has the DNA TGTGCCAGCAGCCAAGAACGGGCAGTCCGAATGGAAAAACTGTTTTTT. The whole variable domain, remainder taken from reference TRBV3-1 and TRBJ1-4, is DTAVSQTPKYLVTQMGNDKSIKCEQNLGHDTMYWYKQDSKKFLKIMFSYNNKELIINETVPNRFSPKSPDKAHLNLHINSLELGDSAVYFCASSQERAVRMEKLFFGSGTQLSVL.

The chain combines TRBV5-1 with TRBJ2-2; 9 bases fit TRBD1. This CDR3 contains 15 residues. The V segment lost 1 base and the J segment 7 bases; nucleotides outside the gene matches: 5. Per germline, CDR1 SGHRS and CDR2 YFSETQ. The CDR3 DNA reads TGCGCCAGCAGCTTGACAGGGGGCTACATCGGGGAGCTGTTTTTT. It is translated as CASSLTGGYIGELFF.

V gene TRBV28 combines with J gene TRBJ2-2, with 7 bases that match TRBD2. This CDR3 region has 14 residues. With 9 bases clipped from V and 1 base from J, the junction kept 5 bases outside the gene matches. Germline values: CDR1 MDHEN, CDR2 SYDVKM. The CDR3 DNA reads TGTGCCAGTAAGCGGGAAAGGAACACCGGGGAGCTGTTTTTT. It codes for CASKRERNTGELFF.

At least ten counts were recorded for this clonotype. CDR3 amino acids: CASSSLEGGWDEQFF. In nucleotides, the CDR3 is TGTGCCAGCAGCTCCTTAGAGGGAGGGTGGGATGAGCAGTTCTTC. The chain recombines TRBV7-9 with TRBJ2-1; 7 nucleotides match TRBD2. The CDR3 runs 15 residues. The V segment lost 4 bases and the J segment 8 bases; nucleotides outside the gene matches: 11. The germline V gene has CDR1 SEHNR and CDR2 FQNEAQ (reference sequence).

This clonotype was picked up a small number of times. V and J are TRBV29-1 and TRBJ2-7, with 12 bases fitting TRBD2. With 7 bases clipped from V and 9 bases from J, the junction kept 10 bases outside the gene matches. CDR1 SQVTM and CDR2 ANQGSEA come from the germline V gene. The CDR3 has 13 residues. This CDR3 reads CSAKTSGSIVQYF. CDR3 bases: TGCAGCGCTAAGACTAGCGGGAGTATTGTGCAGTACTTC.

This clonotype was recorded a few times. This chain links TRBV12-3 or TRBV12-4 with TRBJ2-7; D might be TRBD1 (8 bases). The CDR3 contains 14 residues. Trimming took 6 bases from V and 3 from J, leaving 15 bases between them. CDR3 in DNA: TGTGCCAGCAGCCGTTACAGGGGGGGCTACGAGCAGTACTTC. Protein: CASSRYRGGYEQYF.

The chain is built from TRBV20-1 and TRBJ1-1; D perhaps matches TRBD1 (5 bases). This CDR3 has 12 residues. Trimming stripped 3 bases from V and 12 bases from J, with 17 bases between. CDR1 DFQATT and CDR2 SNEGSKA come from the germline V gene (reference sequence). The CDR3 loop is CSARGLKQESFF. The CDR3 DNA reads TGCAGTGCTAGGGGCTTAAAACAGGAATCTTTCTTT.

The rearrangement links TRBV9 to TRBJ2-1; TRBD2 matches 10 bases. Trimming removed 0 bases from V and 5 bases from J; junction bases left unmatched: 2. Germline V CDR1 and CDR2: SGDLS, YYNGEE. This CDR3 has 15 residues. The CDR3 region has the DNA TGTGCCAGCAGCGTAGCAGGACTAGCGGACAATGAGCAGTTCTTC. It specifies CASSVAGLADNEQFF.

The J gene is TRBJ2-3, the V gene TRBV5-6; 10 bases line up with TRBD2. The ends lost 1 base at V and 1 base at J; junction bases unmatched: 3. CDR3 size: 16 residues. Germline V gene data show CDR1 as SGHDT and CDR2 as YYEEEE. The CDR3 DNA reads as TGTGCCAGCAGCTTGCGGAGCGGGAGGGGCACAGATACGCAGTATTTT. It yields the protein CASSLRSGRGTDTQYF. The full variable domain, completed using reference TRBV5-6 and TRBJ2-3, is DAGVTQSPTHLIKTRGQQVTLRCSPKSGHDTVSWYQQALGQGPQFIFQYYEEEERQRGNFPDRFSGHQFPNYSSELNVNALLLGDSALYLCASSLRSGRGTDTQYFGPGTRLTVL.

The V call is TRBV6-1, the J call TRBJ2-5, with D possibly matching TRBD1 (6 bases). The CDR3 runs to 14 residues. Germline V lookup: CDR1 MNHNS, CDR2 SASEGT. V gave up 5 bases and J gave up 0 bases, with 10 bases separating them. CDR3 nucleotides: TGTGCCAGCAGTCCCCAGGGGAACCAAGAGACCCAGTACTTC. Translating gives CASSPQGNQETQYF.